This T cell receptor (beta chain) was obtained from a study of yellow fever vaccine responses in identical twins. Whole-study results and caveats: Reportedly, the T cell response mounted by twins to vaccine seemed partly convergent, partly personalized.

TCRdb passed the RT-PCR reads through MiXCR, listing each CDR3 protein once. The data contain 1,500 or so distinct CDR3 sequences, 90% of them singletons. V was cut by 3 bases and J by 5 bases, with 16 bases left in between. Per germline, CDR1 GTSNPN and CDR2 SVGIG (reference sequence). The CDR3 totals 14 residues. Comment on this clonotype: Its antigen is not known.

This chain links TRBV30 with TRBJ2-5; D might be TRBD2 (5 bases). The sequence was obtained from a woman in her late teens or twenties who received the yellow fever vaccine. The sequences come from T cells from blood (PBMCs), unsorted or a sorted subset (not recorded which), collected before or after yellow fever vaccination (not recorded which). The DNA of the CDR3 is TGTGCCTGGAGGGTCGACTCTTCGGGGGAGACCCAGTACTTC. It yields the protein CAWRVDSSGETQYF. The full variable domain, completed using reference TRBV30 and TRBJ2-5, is SQTIHQWPATLVQPVGSPLSLECTVEGTSNPNLYWYRQAAGRGLQLLFYSVGIGQISSEVPQNLSASRPQDRQFILSSKKLLLSDSGFYLCAWRVDSSGETQYFGPGTRLLVL.